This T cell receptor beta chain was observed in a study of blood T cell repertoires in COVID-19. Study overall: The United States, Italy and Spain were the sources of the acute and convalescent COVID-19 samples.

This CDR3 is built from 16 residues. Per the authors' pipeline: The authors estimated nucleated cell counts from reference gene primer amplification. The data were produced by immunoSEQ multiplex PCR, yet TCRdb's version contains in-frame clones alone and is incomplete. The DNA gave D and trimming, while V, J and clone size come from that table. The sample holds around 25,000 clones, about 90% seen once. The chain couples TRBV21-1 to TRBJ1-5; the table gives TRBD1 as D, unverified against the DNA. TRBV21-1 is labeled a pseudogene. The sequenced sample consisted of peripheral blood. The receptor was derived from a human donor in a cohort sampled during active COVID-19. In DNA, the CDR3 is TGTGCCAGCAGCTCCCCGACAGGGGACGGCAATCAGCCCCAGCATTTT. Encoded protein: CASSSPTGDGNQPQHF.